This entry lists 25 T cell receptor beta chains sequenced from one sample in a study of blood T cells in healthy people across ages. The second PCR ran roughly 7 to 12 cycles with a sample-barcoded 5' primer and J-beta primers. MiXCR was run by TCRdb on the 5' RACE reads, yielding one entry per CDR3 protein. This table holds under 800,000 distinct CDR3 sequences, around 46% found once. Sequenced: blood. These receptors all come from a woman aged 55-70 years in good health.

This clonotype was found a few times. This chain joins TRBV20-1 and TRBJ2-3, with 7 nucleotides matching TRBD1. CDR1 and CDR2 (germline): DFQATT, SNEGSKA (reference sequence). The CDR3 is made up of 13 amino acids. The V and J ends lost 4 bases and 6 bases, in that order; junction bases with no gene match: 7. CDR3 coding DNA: TGCAGTGCTAAGACAGGGATATACGATACGCAGTATTTT. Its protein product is CSAKTGIYDTQYF.

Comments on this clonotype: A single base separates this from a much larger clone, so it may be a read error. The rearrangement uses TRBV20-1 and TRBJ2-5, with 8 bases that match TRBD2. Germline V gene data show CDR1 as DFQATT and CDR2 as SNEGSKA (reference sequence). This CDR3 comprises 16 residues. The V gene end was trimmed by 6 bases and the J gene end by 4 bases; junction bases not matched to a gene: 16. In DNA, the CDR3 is TGCAGTGCCATTAGCGGGAATGGCCATACCGGAGAGACCCAGTACTTC. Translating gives CSAISGNGHTGETQYF.

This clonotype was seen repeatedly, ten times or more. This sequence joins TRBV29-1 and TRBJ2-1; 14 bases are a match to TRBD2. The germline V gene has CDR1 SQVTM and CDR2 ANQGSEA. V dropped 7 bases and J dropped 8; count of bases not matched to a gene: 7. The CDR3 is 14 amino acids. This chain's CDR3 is CSGDPGLAGDEQFF. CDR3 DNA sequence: TGCAGCGGTGACCCGGGACTAGCGGGGGATGAGCAGTTCTTC.

CDR3 sequence: CASSRLGRFVEQFF. The CDR3 nucleotides are TGTGCCAGCAGCCGACTGGGTAGGTTCGTTGAGCAGTTCTTC. J is TRBJ2-1 and V is TRBV12-3 or TRBV12-4; D is unclear. CDR3 length: 14 amino acids. V was clipped by 6 bases and J by 9 bases, with 18 bases between them.

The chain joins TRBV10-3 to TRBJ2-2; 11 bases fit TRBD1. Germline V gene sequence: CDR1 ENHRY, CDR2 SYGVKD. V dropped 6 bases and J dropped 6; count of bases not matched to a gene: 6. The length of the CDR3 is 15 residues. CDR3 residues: CAISPGQGGSGELFF. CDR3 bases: TGTGCCATCAGCCCGGGACAGGGGGGTTCCGGGGAGCTGTTTTTT.

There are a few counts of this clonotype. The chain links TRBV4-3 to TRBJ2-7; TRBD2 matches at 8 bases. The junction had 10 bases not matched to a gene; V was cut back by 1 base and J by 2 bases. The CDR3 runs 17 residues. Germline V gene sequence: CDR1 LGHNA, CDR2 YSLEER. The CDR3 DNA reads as TGCGCCAGCAGCCAAGGGGAAAGCGGGAGATTCACCTACGAGCAGTACTTC. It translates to CASSQGESGRFTYEQYF.

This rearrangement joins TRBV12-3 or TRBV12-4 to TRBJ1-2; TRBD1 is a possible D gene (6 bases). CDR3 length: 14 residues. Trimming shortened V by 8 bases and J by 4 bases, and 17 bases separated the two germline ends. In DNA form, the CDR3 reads TGTGCCAGCGGGCTTACAGGGCTCCTCTATGGCTACACCTTC. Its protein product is CASGLTGLLYGYTF.

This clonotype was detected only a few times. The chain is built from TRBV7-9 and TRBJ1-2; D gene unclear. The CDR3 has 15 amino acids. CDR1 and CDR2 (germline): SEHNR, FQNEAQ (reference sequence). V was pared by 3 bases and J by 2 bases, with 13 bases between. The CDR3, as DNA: TGTGCCAGCAGCTTTGAGGCAGCCTCAAACTATGGCTACACCTTC. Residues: CASSFEAASNYGYTF.

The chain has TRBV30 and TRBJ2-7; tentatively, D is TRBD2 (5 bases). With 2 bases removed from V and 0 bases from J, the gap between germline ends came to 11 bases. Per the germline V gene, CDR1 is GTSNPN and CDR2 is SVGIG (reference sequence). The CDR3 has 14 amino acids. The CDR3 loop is CAWSRGGGSYEQYF. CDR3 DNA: TGTGCCTGGAGTCGAGGAGGAGGCTCCTACGAGCAGTACTTC. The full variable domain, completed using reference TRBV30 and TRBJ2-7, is SQTIHQWPATLVQPVGSPLSLECTVEGTSNPNLYWYRQAAGRGLQLLFYSVGIGQISSEVPQNLSASRPQDRQFILSSKKLLLSDSGFYLCAWSRGGGSYEQYFGPGTRLTVT.

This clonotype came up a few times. CDR3 amino acids: CSVGLGGQVGGYTF. CDR3 coding DNA: TGCAGCGTTGGCTTGGGGGGGCAGGTTGGAGGCTACACCTTC. This rearrangement joins TRBV29-1 to TRBJ1-2, with D perhaps TRBD1 (6 bases). Germline CDR1 reads SQVTM; CDR2 reads ANQGSEA. The CDR3 loop spans 14 amino acids. V lost 4 bases to trimming and J lost 8 bases, with 20 bases between them.

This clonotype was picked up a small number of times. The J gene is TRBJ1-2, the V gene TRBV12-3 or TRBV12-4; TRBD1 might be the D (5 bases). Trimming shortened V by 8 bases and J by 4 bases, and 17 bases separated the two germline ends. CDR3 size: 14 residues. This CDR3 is CASHSGGDRYGYTF. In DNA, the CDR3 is TGTGCCAGCCACTCGGGGGGGGATCGCTATGGCTACACCTTC.

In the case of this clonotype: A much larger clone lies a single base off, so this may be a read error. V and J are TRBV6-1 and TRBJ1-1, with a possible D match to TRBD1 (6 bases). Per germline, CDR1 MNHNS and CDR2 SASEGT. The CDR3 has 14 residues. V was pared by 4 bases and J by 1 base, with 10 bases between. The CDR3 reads CASSGETGNTEAFF. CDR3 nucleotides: TGTGCCAGCAGTGGCGAGACAGGGAACACTGAAGCTTTCTTT.

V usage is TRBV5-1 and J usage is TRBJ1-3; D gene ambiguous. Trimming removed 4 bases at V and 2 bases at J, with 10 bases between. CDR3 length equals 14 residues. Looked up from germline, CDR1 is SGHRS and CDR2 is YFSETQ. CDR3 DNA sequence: TGCGCCAGCAGCGCGGGGTCTACTGGAAACACCATATATTTT. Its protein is CASSAGSTGNTIYF.

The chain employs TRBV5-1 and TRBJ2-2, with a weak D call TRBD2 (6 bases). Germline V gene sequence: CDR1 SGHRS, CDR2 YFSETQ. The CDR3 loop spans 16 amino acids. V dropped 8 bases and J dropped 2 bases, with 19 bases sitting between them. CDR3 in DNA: TGCGCCAGTATCTCAGACGGGACTCCTAACACCGGGGAGCTGTTTTTT. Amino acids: CASISDGTPNTGELFF. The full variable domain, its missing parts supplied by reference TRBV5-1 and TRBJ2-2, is KAGVTQTPRYLIKTRGQQVTLSCSPISGHRSVSWYQQTPGQGLQFLFEYFSETQRNKGNFPGRFSGRQFSNSRSEMNVSTLELGDSALYLCASISDGTPNTGELFFGEGSRLTVL.

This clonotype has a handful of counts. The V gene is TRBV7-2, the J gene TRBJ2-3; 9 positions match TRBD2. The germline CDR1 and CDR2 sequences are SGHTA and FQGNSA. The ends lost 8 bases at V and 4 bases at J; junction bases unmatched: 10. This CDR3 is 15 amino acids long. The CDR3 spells CASGLAGGGADTQYF. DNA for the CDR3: TGTGCCAGCGGTTTGGCGGGAGGGGGGGCAGATACGCAGTATTTT.

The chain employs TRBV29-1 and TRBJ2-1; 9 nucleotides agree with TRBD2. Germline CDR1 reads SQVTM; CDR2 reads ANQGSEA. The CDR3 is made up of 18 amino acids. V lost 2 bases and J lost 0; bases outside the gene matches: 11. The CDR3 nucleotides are TGCAGCGTTGAATCCCAATGGGCTAGCGGGAACTCCTACAATGAGCAGTTCTTC. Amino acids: CSVESQWASGNSYNEQFF.

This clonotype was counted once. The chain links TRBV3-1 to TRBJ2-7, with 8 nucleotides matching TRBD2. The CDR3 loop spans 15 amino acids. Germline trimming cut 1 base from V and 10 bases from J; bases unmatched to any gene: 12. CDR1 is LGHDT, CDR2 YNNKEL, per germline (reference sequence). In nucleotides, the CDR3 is TGTGCCAGCAGCCAAGTAGCGGGGCCACAAGAGACTCAGTACTTC. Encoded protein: CASSQVAGPQETQYF.

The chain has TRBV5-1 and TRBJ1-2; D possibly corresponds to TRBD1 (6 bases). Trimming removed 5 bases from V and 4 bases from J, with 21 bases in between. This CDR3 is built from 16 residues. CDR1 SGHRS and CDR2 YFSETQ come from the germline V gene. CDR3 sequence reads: CASSLIGTHDSYGYTF. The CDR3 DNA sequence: TGCGCCAGCAGTTTGATCGGGACACACGACAGCTATGGCTACACCTTC.

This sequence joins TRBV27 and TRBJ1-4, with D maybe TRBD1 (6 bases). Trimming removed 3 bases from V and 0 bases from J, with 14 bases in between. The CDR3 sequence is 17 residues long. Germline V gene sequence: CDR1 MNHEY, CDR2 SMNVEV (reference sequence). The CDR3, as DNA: TGTGCCAGCAGTTTGCGGCAGGGGCCTGCAACTAATGAAAAACTGTTTTTT. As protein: CASSLRQGPATNEKLFF. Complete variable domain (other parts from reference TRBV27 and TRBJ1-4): EAQVTQNPRYLITVTGKKLTVTCSQNMNHEYMSWYRQDPGLGLRQIYYSMNVEVTDKGDVPEGYKVSRKEKRNFPLILESPSPNQTSLYFCASSLRQGPATNEKLFFGSGTQLSVL.

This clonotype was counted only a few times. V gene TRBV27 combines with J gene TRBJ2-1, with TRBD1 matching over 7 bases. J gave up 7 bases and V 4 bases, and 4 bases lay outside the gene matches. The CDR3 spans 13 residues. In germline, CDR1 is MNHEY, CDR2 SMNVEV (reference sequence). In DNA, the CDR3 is TGTGCCAGCAGTTCCACAGGGGTGAATGAGCAGTTCTTC. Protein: CASSSTGVNEQFF.

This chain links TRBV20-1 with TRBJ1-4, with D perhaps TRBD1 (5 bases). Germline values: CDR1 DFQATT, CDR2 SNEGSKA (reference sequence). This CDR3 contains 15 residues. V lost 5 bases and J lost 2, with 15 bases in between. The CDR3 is CSAGVPGRTNEKLFF. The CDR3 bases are TGCAGTGCTGGTGTTCCGGGACGTACTAATGAAAAACTGTTTTTT.

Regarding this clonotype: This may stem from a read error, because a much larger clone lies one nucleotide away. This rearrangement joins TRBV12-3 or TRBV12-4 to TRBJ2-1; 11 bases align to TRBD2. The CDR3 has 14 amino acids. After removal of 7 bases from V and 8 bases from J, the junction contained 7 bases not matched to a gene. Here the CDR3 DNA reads TGTGCCAGCAACCCGGGACTAGCGGCTGATGAGCAGTTCTTC. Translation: CASNPGLAADEQFF.

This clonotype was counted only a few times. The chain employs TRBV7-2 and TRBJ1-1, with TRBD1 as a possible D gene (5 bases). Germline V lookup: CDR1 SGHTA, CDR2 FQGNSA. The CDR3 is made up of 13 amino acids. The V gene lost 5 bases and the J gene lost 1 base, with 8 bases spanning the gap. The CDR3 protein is CASSPGTNTEAFF. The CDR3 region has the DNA TGTGCCAGCAGCCCGGGGACGAACACTGAAGCTTTCTTT. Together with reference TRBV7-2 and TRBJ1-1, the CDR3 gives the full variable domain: GAGVSQSPSNKVTEKGKDVELRCDPISGHTALYWYRQSLGQGLEFLIYFQGNSAPDKSGLPSDRFSAERTGGSVSTLTIQRTQQEDSAVYLCASSPGTNTEAFFGQGTRLTVV.

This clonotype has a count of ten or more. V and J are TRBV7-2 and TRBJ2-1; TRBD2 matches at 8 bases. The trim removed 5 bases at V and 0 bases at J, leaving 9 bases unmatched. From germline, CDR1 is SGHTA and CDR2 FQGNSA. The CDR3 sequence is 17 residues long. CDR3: CASSPRGGGLSYNEQFF. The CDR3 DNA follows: TGTGCCAGCAGCCCCCGGGGGGGAGGCCTCTCCTACAATGAGCAGTTCTTC.

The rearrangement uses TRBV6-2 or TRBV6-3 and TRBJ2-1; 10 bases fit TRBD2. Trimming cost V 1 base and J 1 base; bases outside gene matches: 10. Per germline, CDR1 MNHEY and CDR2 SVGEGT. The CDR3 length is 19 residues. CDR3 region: CASSYWASLAGESYNEQFF. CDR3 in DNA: TGTGCCAGCAGTTACTGGGCCTCCCTAGCGGGGGAATCCTACAATGAGCAGTTCTTC.